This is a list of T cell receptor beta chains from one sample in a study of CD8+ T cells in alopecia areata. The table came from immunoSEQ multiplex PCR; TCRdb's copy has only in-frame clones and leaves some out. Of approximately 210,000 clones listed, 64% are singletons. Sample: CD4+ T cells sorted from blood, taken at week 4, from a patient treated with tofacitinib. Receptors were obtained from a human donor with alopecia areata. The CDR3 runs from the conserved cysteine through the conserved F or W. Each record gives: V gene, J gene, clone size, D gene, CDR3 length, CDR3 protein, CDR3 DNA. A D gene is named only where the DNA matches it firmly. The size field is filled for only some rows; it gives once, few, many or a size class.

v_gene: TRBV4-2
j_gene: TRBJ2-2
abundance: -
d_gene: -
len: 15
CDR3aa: CASSPQGRNTGELFF
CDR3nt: TGTGCCAGCAGCCCGCAGGGACGGAACACCGGGGAGCTGTTTTTT

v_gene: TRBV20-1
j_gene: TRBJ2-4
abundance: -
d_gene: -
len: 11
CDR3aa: CSASPENIQYF
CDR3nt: TGCAGTGCTAGCCCTGAAAACATTCAGTACTTC

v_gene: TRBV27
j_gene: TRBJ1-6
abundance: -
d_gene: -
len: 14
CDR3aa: CASSFGLSEGPLHF
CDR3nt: TGTGCCAGCAGTTTCGGACTCTCGGAAGGACCCCTCCACTTT

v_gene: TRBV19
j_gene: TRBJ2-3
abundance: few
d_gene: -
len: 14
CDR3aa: CASSDTLSGDTQYF
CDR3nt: TGTGCCAGTAGTGACACCCTTAGCGGAGATACGCAGTATTTT

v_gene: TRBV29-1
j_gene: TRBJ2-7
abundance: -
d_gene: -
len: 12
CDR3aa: CSGRDSSYEQYF
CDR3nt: TGCAGCGGGCGGGACAGCTCCTACGAGCAGTACTTC

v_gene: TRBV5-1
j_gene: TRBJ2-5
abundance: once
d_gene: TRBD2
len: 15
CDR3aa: CASSETSGGPRTQYF
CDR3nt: TGCGCCAGCAGCGAGACTAGCGGGGGGCCACGAACCCAGTACTTC

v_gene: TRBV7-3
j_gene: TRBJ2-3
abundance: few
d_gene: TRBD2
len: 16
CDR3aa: CASSSSGGPEADTQYF
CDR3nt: TGTGCCAGCAGCTCTAGCGGGGGCCCCGAAGCAGATACGCAGTATTTT

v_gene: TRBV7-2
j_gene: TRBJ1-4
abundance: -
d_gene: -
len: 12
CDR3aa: CASSSPNEKLFF
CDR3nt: TGTGCCAGCAGTTCCCCTAATGAAAAACTGTTTTTT

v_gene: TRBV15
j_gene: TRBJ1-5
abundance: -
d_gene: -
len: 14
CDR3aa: CATSRGQFNQPQHF
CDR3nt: TGTGCCACCAGCCGCGGACAGTTTAATCAGCCCCAGCATTTT

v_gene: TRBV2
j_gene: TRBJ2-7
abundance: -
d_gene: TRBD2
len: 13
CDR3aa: CASTSGGAYEQYF
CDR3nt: TGTGCCAGCACTAGCGGGGGGGCATACGAGCAGTACTTC

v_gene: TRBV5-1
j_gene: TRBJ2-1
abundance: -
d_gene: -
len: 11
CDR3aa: CASHVEGLRFF
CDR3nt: TGCGCCAGCCACGTTGAGGGTTTAAGGTTCTTC

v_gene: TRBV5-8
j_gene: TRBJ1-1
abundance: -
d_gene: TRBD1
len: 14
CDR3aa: CASREQGVAGEAFF
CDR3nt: TGTGCCAGCAGAGAACAGGGGGTAGCGGGTGAAGCTTTCTTT

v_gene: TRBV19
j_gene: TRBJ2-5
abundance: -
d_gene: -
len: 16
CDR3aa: CASSSWTEPLQETQYF
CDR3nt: TGTGCCAGTAGTAGTTGGACAGAACCACTCCAAGAGACCCAGTACTTC

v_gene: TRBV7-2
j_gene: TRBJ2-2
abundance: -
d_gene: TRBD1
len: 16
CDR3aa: CASSFTQGANTGELFF
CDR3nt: TGTGCCAGCAGCTTCACACAGGGGGCAAACACCGGGGAGCTGTTTTTT

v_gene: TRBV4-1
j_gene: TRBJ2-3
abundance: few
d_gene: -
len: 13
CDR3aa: CASSQRASDTQYF
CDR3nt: TGCGCCAGCAGCCAAAGGGCATCAGATACGCAGTATTTT

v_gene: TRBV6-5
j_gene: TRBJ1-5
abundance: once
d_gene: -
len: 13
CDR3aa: CASSPGPLQPQHF
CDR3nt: TGTGCCAGCAGTCCCGGGCCCCTTCAGCCCCAGCATTTT

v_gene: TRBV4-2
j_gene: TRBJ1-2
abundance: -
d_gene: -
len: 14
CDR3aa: CASSQDDGVYGYTF
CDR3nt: TGTGCCAGCAGCCAAGACGACGGTGTCTATGGCTACACCTTC

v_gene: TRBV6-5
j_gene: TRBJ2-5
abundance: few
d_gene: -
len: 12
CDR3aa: CASGDILETQYF
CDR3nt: TGTGCCAGCGGGGACATCCTAGAGACCCAGTACTTC

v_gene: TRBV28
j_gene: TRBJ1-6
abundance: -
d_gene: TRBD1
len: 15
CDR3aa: CASSSPGQRVSPLHF
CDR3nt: TGTGCCAGCAGTTCGCCGGGACAGAGGGTCTCACCCCTCCACTTT

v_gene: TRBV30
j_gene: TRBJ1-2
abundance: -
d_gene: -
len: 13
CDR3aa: CAWGGGSNYGYTF
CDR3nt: TGTGCCTGGGGGGGTGGATCTAACTATGGCTACACCTTC

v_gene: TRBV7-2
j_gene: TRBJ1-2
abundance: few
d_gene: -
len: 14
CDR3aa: CASSLDLGLTGYTF
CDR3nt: TGTGCCAGCAGCTTAGATTTAGGACTGACTGGCTACACCTTC

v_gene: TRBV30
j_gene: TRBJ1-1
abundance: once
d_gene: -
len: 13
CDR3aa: CAWSPQGNTEAFF
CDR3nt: TGTGCCTGGAGCCCTCAGGGGAACACTGAAGCTTTCTTT

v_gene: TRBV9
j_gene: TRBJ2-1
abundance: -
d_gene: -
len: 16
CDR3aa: CASSVGWGPTQNEQFF
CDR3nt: TGTGCCAGCAGCGTAGGGTGGGGACCCACACAAAATGAGCAGTTCTTC

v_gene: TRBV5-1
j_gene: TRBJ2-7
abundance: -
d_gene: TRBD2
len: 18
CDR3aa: CASSLAASGGFTSYEQYF
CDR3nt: TGCGCCAGCAGCTTGGCGGCTAGCGGGGGGTTCACCTCCTACGAGCAGTACTTC

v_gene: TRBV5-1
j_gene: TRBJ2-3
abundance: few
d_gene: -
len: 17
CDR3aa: CASSLVVLDPRTDTQYF
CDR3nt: TGCGCCAGCAGCTTGGTAGTGTTGGACCCACGCACAGATACGCAGTATTTT

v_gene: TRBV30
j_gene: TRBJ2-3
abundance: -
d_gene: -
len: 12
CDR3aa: CAWVGYTDTQYF
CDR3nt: TGTGCCTGGGTGGGGTACACAGATACGCAGTATTTT

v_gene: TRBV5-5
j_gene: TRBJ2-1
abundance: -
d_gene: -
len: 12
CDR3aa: CASSVPMNEQFF
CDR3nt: TGTGCCAGCAGCGTACCGATGAATGAGCAGTTCTTC

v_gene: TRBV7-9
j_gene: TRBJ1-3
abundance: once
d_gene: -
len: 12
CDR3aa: CASSLVGNTIYF
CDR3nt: TGTGCCAGCAGCTTAGTTGGAAACACCATATATTTT

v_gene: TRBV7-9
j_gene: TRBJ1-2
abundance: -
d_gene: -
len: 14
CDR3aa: CASSFDGSNYGYTF
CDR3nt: TGTGCCAGCAGCTTCGACGGGTCTAACTATGGCTACACCTTC

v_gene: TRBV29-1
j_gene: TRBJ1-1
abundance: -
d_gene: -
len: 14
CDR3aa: CSVHGVERGTEAFF
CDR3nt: TGCAGCGTGCATGGAGTTGAACGGGGGACTGAAGCTTTCTTT